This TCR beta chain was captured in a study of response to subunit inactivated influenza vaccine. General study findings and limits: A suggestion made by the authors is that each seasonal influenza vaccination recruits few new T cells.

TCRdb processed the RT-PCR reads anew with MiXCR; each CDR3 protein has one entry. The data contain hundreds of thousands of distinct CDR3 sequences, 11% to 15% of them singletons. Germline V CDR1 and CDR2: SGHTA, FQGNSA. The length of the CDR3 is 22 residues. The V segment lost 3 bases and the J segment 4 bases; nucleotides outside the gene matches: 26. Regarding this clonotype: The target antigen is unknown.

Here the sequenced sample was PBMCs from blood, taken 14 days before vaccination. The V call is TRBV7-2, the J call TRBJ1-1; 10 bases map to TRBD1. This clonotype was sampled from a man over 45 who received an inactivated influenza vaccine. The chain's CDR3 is CASSFHATPPLGQGDEGTEAFF. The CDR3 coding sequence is TGTGCCAGCAGCTTCCATGCAACCCCCCCACTCGGACAGGGGGATGAGGGCACTGAAGCTTTCTTT.